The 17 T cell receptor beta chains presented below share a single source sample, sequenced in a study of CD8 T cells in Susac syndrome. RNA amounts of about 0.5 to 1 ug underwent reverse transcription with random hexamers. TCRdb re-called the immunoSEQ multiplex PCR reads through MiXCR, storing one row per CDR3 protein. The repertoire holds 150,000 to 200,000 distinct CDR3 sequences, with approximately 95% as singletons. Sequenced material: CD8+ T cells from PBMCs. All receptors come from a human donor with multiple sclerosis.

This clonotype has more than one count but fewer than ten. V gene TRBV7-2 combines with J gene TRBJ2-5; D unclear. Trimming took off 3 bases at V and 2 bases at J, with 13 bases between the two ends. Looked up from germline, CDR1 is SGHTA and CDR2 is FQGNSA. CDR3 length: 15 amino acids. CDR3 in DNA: TGTGCCAGCAGCTTTTGGCCCTCCCCACAAGAGACCCAGTACTTC. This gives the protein CASSFWPSPQETQYF.

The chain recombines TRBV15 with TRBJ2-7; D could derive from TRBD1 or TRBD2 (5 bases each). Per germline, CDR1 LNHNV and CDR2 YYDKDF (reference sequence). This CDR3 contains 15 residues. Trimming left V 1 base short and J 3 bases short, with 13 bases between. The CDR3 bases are TGTGCCACCAGCAGAGTTTGGGGACCACGCTACGAGCAGTACTTC. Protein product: CATSRVWGPRYEQYF.

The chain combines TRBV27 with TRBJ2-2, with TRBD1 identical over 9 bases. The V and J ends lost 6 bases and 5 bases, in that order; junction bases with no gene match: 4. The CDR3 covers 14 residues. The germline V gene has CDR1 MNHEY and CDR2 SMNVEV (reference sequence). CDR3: CASRGQGWTGELFF. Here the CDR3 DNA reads TGTGCCAGCAGGGGACAGGGATGGACCGGGGAGCTGTTTTTT.

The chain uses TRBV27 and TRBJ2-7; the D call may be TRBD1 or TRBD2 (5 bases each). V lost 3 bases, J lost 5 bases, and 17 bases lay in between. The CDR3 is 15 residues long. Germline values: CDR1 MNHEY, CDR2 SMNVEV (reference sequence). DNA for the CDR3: TGTGCCAGCAGTTTTGGGGGAAGGGACGCCGACGAGCAGTACTTC. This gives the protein CASSFGGRDADEQYF.

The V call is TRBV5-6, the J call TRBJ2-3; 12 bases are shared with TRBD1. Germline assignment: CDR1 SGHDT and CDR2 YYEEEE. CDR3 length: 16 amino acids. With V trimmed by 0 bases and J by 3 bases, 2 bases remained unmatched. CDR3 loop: CASSLGDRGPTDTQYF. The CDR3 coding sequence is TGTGCCAGCAGCTTGGGGGACAGGGGGCCGACAGATACGCAGTATTTT.

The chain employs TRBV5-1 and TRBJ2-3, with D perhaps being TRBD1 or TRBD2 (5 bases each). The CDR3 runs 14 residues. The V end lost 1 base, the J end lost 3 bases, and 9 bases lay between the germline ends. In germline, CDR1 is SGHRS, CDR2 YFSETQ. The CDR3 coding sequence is TGCGCCAGCAGCTTGTCGGGGCGGACAGATACGCAGTATTTT. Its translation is CASSLSGRTDTQYF.

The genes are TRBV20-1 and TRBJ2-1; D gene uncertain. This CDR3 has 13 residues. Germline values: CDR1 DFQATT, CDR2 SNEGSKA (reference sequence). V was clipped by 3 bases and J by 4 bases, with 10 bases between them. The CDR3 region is CSARSHGYNEQFF. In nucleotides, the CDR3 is TGCAGTGCTAGGTCTCACGGGTACAATGAGCAGTTCTTC.

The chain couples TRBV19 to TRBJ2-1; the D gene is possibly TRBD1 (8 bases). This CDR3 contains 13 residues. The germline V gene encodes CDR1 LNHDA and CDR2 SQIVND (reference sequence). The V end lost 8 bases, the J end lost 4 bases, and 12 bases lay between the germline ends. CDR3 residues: CASGRDRYNEQFF. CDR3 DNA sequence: TGTGCCAGTGGGAGGGACAGGTACAATGAGCAGTTCTTC. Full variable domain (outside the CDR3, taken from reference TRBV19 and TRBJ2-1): DGGITQSPKYLFRKEGQNVTLSCEQNLNHDAMYWYRQDPGQGLRLIYYSQIVNDFQKGDIAEGYSVSREKKESFPLTVTSAQKNPTAFYLCASGRDRYNEQFFGPGTRLTVL.

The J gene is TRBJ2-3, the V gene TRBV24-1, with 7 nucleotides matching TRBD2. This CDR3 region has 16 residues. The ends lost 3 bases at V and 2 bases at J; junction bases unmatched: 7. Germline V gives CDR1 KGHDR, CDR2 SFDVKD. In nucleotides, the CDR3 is TGTGCCACCAGTGATCGGGGAGCGGGAACCACAGATACGCAGTATTTT. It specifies CATSDRGAGTTDTQYF.

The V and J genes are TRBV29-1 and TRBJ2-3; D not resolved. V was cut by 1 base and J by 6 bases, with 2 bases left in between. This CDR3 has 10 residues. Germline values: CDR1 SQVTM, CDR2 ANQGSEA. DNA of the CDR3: TGCAGCGTTGAAGGGGATACGCAGTATTTT. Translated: CSVEGDTQYF.

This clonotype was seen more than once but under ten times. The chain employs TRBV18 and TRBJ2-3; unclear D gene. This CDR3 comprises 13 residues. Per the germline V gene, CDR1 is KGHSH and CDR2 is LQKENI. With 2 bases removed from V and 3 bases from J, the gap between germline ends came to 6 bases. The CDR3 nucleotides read TGTGCCAGCTCACCAATTAGTACAGATACGCAGTATTTT. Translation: CASSPISTDTQYF.

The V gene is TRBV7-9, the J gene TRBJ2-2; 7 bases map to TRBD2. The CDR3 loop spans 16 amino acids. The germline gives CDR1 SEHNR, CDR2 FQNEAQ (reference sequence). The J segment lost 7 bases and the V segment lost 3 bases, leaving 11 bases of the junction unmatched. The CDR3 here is CASSLGTSARLGELFF. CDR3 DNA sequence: TGTGCCAGCAGCTTGGGAACTAGCGCCCGTCTCGGGGAGCTGTTTTTT. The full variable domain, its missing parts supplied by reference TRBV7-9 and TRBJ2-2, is DTGVSQNPRHKITKRGQNVTFRCDPISEHNRLYWYRQTLGQGPEFLTYFQNEAQLEKSRLLSDRFSAERPKGSFSTLEIQRTEQGDSAMYLCASSLGTSARLGELFFGEGSRLTVL.

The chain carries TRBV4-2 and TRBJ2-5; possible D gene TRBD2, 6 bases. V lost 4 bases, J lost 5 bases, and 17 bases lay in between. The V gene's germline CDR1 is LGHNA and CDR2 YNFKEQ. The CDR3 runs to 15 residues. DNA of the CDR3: TGTGCCAGCAGCCGACTGGCCGTGGCGGGGGAGACCCAGTACTTC. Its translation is CASSRLAVAGETQYF.

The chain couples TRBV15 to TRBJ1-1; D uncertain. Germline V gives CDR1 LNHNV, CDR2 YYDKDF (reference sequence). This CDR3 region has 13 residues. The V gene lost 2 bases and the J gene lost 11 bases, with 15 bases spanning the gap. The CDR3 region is CATSRSMEATAFF. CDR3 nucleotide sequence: TGTGCCACCAGCAGAAGCATGGAGGCAACGGCTTTCTTT.

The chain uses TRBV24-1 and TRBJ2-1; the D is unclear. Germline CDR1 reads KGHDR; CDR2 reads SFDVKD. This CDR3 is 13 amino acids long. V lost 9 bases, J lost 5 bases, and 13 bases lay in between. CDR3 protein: CATGHGSNNEQFF. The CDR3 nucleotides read TGTGCCACCGGGCATGGCAGCAACAATGAGCAGTTCTTC.

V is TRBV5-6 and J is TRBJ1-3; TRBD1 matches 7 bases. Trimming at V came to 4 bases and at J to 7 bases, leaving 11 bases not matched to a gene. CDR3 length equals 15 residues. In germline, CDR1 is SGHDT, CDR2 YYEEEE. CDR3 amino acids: CASSLGPQGLNTIYF. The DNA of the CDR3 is TGTGCCAGCAGCCTGGGACCACAGGGGCTGAACACCATATATTTT.

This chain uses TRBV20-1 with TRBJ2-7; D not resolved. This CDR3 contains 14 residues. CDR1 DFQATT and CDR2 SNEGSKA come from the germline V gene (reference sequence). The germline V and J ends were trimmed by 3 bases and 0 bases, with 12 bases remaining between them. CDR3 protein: CSASSLGSSYEQYF. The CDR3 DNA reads TGCAGTGCTAGTTCCTTAGGGTCCTCCTACGAGCAGTACTTC.